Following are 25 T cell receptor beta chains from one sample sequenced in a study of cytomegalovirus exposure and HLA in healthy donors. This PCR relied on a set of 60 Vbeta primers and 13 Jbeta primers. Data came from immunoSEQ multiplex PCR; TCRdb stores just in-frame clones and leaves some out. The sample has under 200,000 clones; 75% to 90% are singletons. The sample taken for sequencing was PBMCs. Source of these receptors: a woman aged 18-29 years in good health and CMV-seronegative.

CDR3 residues: CASRSTGTGVYEQFF. CDR3 nucleotide sequence: TGTGCCAGCCGATCCACCGGGACAGGGGTGTATGAGCAGTTCTTC. V usage is TRBV27 and J usage is TRBJ2-1; 10 bases line up with TRBD1. Germline V CDR1 and CDR2: MNHEY, SMNVEV (reference sequence). V gave up 8 bases and J gave up 8 bases; unmatched junction bases: 12. The CDR3 length is 15 residues.

The chain's CDR3 is CASSLSPSNGSPLHF. The CDR3 bases are TGTGCCAGCAGTTTAAGTCCCTCCAACGGTTCACCCCTCCACTTT. The gene calls are TRBV28 and TRBJ1-6; D not certain. Per the germline V gene, CDR1 is MDHEN and CDR2 is SYDVKM. This CDR3 has 15 residues. The V end lost 2 bases, the J end lost 9 bases, and 14 bases lay between the germline ends.

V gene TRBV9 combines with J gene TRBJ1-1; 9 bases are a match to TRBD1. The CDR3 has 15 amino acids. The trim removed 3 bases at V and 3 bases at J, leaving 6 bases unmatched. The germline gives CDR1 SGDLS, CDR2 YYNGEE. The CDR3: CASSEGRDRDTEAFF. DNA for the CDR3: TGTGCCAGCAGCGAGGGCCGGGACAGGGACACTGAAGCTTTCTTT. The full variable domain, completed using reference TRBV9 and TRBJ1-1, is DSGVTQTPKHLITATGQRVTLRCSPRSGDLSVYWYQQSLDQGLQFLIQYYNGEERAKGNILERFSAQQFPDLHSELNLSSLELGDSALYFCASSEGRDRDTEAFFGQGTRLTVV.

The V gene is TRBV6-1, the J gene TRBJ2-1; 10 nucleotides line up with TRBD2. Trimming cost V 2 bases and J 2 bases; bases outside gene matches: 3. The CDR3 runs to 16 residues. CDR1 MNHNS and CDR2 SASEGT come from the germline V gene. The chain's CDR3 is CASSELAGAPYNEQFF. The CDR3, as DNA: TGTGCCAGCAGTGAACTAGCGGGAGCCCCCTACAATGAGCAGTTCTTC.

The CDR3 protein is CASSLQGKRNQPQHF. The DNA of the CDR3 is TGTGCCAGCAGCTTACAGGGGAAGCGCAATCAGCCCCAGCATTTT. This chain uses TRBV6-6 with TRBJ1-5; TRBD1 aligns across 7 bases. Trimming took 6 bases from V and 2 from J; bases not matched to a gene: 7. Germline values: CDR1 MNHNY, CDR2 SVGAGI (reference sequence). This CDR3 is 15 amino acids long.

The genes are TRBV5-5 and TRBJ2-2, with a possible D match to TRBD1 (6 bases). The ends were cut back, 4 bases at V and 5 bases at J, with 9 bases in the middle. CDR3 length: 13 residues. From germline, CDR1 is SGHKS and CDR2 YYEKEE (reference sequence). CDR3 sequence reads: CASSIQGTGELFF. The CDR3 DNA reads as TGTGCCAGCAGCATACAGGGAACCGGGGAGCTGTTTTTT.

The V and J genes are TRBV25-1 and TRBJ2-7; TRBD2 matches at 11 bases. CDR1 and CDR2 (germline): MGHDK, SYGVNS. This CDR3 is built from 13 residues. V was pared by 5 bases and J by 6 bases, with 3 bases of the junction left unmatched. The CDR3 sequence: CASSNSGRAEQYF. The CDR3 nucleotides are TGTGCCAGCAGTAATAGCGGGAGGGCCGAGCAGTACTTC.

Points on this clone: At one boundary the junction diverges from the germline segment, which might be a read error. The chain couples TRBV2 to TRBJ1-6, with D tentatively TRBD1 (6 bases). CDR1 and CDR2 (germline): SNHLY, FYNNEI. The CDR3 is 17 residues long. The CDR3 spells CASSDSPHETGHSPLHF. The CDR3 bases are TGTGCCAGCAGTGACTCGCCCCACGAGACAGGCCATTCGCCCCTCCACTTT.

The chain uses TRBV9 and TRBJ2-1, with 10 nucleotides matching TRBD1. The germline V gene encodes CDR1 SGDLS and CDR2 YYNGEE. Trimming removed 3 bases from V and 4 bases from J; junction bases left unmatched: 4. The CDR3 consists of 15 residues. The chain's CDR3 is CASSAPGQGYNEQFF. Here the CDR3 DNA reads TGTGCCAGCAGCGCCCCGGGACAGGGGTACAATGAGCAGTTCTTC. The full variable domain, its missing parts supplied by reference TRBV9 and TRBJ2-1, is DSGVTQTPKHLITATGQRVTLRCSPRSGDLSVYWYQQSLDQGLQFLIQYYNGEERAKGNILERFSAQQFPDLHSELNLSSLELGDSALYFCASSAPGQGYNEQFFGPGTRLTVL.

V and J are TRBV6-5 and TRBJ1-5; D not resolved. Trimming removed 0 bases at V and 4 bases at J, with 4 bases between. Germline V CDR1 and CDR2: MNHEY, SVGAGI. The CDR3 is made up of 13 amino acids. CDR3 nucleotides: TGTGCCAGCAGTTACTCCCTAAATCAGCCCCAGCATTTT. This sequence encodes CASSYSLNQPQHF.

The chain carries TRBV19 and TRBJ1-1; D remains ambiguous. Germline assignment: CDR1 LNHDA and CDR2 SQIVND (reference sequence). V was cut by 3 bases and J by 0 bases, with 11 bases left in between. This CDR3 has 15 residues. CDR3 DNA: TGTGCCAGTAGTATTCCTATGCGGCTGAACACTGAAGCTTTCTTT. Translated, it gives CASSIPMRLNTEAFF.

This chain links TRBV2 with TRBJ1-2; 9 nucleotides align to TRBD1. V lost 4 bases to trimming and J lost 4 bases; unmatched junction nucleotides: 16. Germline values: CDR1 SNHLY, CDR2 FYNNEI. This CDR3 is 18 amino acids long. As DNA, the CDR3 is TGTGCCAGCAGTGTTAACCGGGACAGGGTCCATTCAGGCTATGGCTACACCTTC. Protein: CASSVNRDRVHSGYGYTF.

The CDR3 spells CASDSGTKETQYF. The CDR3 DNA sequence: TGTGCCAGTGATAGCGGGACGAAAGAGACCCAGTACTTC. The chain combines TRBV2 with TRBJ2-5; 8 bases align to TRBD2. CDR1 is SNHLY and CDR2 is FYNNEI in the germline V gene. V was clipped by 9 bases and J by 3 bases; unmatched bases: 6. The CDR3 length is 13 residues.

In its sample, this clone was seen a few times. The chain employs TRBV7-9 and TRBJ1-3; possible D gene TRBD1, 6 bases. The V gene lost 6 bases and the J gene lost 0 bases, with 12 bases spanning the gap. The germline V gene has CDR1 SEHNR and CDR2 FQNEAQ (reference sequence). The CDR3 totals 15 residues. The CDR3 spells CASSQTGRSGNTIYF. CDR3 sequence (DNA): TGTGCCAGCAGTCAGACAGGTCGCTCTGGAAACACCATATATTTT.

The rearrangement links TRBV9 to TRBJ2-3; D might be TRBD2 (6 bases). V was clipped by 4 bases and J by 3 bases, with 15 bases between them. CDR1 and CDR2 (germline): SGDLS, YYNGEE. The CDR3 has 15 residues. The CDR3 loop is CASSPRLGSTDTQYF. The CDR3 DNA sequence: TGTGCCAGCAGCCCCCGACTAGGATCGACAGATACGCAGTATTTT.

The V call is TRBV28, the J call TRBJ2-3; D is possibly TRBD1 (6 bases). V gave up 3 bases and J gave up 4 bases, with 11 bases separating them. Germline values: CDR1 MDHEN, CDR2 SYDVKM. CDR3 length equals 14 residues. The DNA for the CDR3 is TGTGCCAGCAGTTTTCAGGGGCCCCCAGATACGCAGTATTTT. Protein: CASSFQGPPDTQYF.

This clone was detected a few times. CDR3: CASSPSQGYEQYF. The CDR3 DNA follows: TGTGCCAGCAGCCCGAGCCAGGGCTACGAGCAGTACTTC. This chain joins TRBV7-8 and TRBJ2-7; D perhaps matches TRBD1 (5 bases). The CDR3 sequence is 13 residues long. Trimming left V 5 bases short and J 3 bases short, with 11 bases between. Germline assignment: CDR1 SGHVS and CDR2 FQNEAQ. Using reference TRBV7-8 and TRBJ2-7 for the parts outside the CDR3, the full variable domain is GAGVSQSPRYKVAKRGQDVALRCDPISGHVSLFWYQQALGQGPEFLTYFQNEAQLDKSGLPSDRFFAERPEGSVSTLKIQRTQQEDSAVYLCASSPSQGYEQYFGPGTRLTVT.

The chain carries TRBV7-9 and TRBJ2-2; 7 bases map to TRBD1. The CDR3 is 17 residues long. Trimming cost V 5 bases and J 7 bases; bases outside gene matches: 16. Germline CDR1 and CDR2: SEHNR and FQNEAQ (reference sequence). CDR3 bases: TGTGCCAGCAGCCCCGGACAGGCAGTTCATAGGTTCGGGGAGCTGTTTTTT. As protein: CASSPGQAVHRFGELFF.

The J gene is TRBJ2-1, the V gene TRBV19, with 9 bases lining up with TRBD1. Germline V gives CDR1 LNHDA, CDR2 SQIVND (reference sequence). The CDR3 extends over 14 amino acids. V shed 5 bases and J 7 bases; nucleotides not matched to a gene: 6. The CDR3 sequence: CASSAGTGQNEQFF. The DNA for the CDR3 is TGTGCCAGTAGTGCCGGGACAGGGCAAAATGAGCAGTTCTTC.

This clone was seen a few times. CDR3 coding DNA: TGTGCCAGCTTGCAGGGGGCTGGAGAAAAACTGTTTTTT. Translating it yields CASLQGAGEKLFF. The chain uses TRBV6-1 and TRBJ1-4, with 8 bases that match TRBD1. This CDR3 has 13 amino acids. Germline CDR1 MNHNS, CDR2 SASEGT. Trimming cost V 8 bases and J 8 bases; bases outside gene matches: 7.

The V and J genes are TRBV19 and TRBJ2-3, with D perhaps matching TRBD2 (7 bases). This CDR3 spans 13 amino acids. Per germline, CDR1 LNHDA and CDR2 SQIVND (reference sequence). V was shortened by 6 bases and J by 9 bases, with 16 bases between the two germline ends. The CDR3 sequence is CASSGGPRKTQYF. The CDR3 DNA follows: TGTGCCAGTAGCGGGGGGCCGAGAAAAACGCAGTATTTT.

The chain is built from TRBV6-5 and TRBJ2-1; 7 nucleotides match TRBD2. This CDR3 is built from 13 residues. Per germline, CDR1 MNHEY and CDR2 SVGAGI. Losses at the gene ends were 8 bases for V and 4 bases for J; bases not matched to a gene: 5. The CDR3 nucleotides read TGTGCCAGCGGGGCTAGCGGATACAATGAGCAGTTCTTC. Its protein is CASGASGYNEQFF.

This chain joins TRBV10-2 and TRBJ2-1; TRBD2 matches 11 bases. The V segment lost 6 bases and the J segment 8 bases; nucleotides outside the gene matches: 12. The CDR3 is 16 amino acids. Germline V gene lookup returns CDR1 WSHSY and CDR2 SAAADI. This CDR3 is CASRDHLAGGNDEQFF. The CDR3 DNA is TGCGCCAGCAGAGACCATCTAGCGGGGGGCAATGATGAGCAGTTCTTC.

The DNA for the CDR3 is TGTGCCAGCAGTTCTGGACAGGGAGGCACTGAAGCTTTCTTT. It is translated as CASSSGQGGTEAFF. J is TRBJ1-1 and V is TRBV6-5, with TRBD1 matching over 8 bases. The CDR3 consists of 14 residues. Trimming took 4 bases from V and 4 from J; bases not matched to a gene: 5. Germline assignment: CDR1 MNHEY and CDR2 SVGAGI.

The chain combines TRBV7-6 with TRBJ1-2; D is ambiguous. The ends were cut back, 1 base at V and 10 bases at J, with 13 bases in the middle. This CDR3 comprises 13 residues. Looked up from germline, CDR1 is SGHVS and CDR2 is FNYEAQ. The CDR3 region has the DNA TGTGCCAGCAGCTTAGGCACGACACAGCCCTACACCTTC. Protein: CASSLGTTQPYTF.